This T cell receptor (beta chain) was sequenced for a study of cytomegalovirus exposure and HLA in healthy donors. Primers for the PCR totalled 60 Vbeta and 13 Jbeta. Study processing details: In a later analysis, of roughly 83 million unique beta chains, 9 million to 11 million appeared in at least two donors. Generated by immunoSEQ multiplex PCR, the TCRdb table keeps only in-frame clones and is missing some. The D gene and trimming were derived from the DNA, and the V and J assignments and clone size from that table. The repertoire consists of some 180,000 clones, with 87% occurring once and the leading ten covering 1% to 1.4%. Germline-derived CDR1 and CDR2 are MNHNY and SVGAGI (reference sequence). The CDR3 totals 14 residues. For this clone: One end of the junction fails to match germline, which may point to a read error.

The TCR comes from a boy aged 2 to 9 in good health and CMV-seronegative. Sequencing was performed on PBMCs. The V and J genes are TRBV6-6 and TRBJ2-7; 9 bases are a match to TRBD2. The CDR3 here is CASVLAGGSYGQYF. The DNA for the CDR3 is TGTGCCAGCGTCCTCGCGGGAGGGTCCTACGGGCAGTACTTC.